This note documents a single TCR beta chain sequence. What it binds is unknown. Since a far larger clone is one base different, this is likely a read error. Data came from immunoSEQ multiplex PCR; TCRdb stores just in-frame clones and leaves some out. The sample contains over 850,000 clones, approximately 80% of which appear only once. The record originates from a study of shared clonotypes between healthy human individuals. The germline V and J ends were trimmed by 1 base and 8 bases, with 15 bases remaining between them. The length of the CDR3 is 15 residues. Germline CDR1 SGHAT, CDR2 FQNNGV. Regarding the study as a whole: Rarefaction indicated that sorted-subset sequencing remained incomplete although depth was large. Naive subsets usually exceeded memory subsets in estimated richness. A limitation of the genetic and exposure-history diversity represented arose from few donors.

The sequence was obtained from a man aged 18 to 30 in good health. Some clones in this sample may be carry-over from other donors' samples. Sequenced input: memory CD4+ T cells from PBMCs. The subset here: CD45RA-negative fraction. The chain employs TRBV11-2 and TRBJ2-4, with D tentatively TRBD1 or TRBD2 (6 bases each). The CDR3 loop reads CASSLGGAGRDIQYF. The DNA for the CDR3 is TGTGCCAGCAGCTTAGGGGGGGCAGGGAGAGACATTCAGTACTTC. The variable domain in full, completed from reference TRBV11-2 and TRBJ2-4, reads EAGVAQSPRYKIIEKRQSVAFWCNPISGHATLYWYQQILGQGPKLLIQFQNNGVVDDSQLPKDRFSAERLKGVDSTLKIQPAKLEDSAVYLCASSLGGAGRDIQYFGAGTRLSVL.